This T cell receptor (beta chain) appears in the sequencing data of a study of blood T cell repertoires in COVID-19. The CDR3 length is 13 residues. Between the trimmed V and J ends, which lost 7 bases and 6 bases, there was a span of 15 bases. Assay used: immunoSEQ multiplex PCR; TCRdb lists only in-frame clones, some missing. Found here are more than 150,000 clones, 84% of them singletons; the top ten hold roughly 6.8%. Specimen: peripheral blood. This TCR derives from a human donor in a cohort sampled during active COVID-19. This rearrangement joins TRBV12-3 or TRBV12-4 to TRBJ1-1, with D hard to call. The CDR3 loop reads CASTEPGAAEAFF. CDR3 DNA: TGTGCCAGCACTGAACCGGGTGCCGCTGAAGCTTTCTTT.